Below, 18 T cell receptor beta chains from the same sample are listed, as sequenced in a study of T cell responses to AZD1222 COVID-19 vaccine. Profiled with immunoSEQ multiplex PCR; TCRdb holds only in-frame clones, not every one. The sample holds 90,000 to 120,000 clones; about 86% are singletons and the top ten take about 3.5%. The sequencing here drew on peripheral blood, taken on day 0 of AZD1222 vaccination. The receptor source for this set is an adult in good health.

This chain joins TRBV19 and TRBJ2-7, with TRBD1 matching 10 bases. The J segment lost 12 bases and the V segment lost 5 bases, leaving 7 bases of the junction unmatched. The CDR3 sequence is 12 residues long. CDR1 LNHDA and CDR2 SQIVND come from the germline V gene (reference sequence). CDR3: CASSPRTGGVYF. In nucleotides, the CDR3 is TGTGCCAGTAGTCCGAGGACAGGGGGGGTGTACTTC.

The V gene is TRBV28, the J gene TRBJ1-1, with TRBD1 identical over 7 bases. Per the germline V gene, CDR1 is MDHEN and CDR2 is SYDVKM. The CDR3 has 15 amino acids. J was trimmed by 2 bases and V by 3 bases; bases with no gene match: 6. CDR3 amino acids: CASSFAGTANTEAFF. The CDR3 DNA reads TGTGCCAGCAGTTTCGCCGGGACAGCTAACACTGAAGCTTTCTTT.

CDR3 amino acids: CASSFSGTGELFF. The DNA for the CDR3 is TGTGCCAGCAGCTTCTCAGGGACCGGGGAGCTGTTTTTT. The chain is built from TRBV7-3 and TRBJ2-2; possible D gene TRBD1, 5 bases. Per germline, CDR1 SGHTA and CDR2 FQGTGA. The CDR3 sequence is 13 residues long. Trimming removed 3 bases at V and 5 bases at J, with 7 bases between.

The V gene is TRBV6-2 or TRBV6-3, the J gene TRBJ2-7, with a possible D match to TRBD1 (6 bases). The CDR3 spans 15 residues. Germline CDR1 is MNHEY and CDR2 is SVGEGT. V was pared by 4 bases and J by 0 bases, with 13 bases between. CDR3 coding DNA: TGTGCCAGCAGTTCTCCCGGGACATCCTCCTACGAGCAGTACTTC. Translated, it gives CASSSPGTSSYEQYF.

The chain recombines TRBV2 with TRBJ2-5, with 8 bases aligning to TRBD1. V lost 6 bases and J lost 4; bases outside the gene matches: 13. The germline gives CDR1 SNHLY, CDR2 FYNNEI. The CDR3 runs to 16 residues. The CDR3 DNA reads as TGTGCCAGCAGACAAGACAGGGGAATCGAAGGAGAGACCCAGTACTTC. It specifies CASRQDRGIEGETQYF.

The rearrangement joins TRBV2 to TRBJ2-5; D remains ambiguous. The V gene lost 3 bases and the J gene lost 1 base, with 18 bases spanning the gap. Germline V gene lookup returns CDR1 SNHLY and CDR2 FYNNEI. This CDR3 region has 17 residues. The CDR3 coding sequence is TGTGCCAGCAGTGAGGGCCAGAAGGCCTCGGCCCAAGAGACCCAGTACTTC. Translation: CASSEGQKASAQETQYF.

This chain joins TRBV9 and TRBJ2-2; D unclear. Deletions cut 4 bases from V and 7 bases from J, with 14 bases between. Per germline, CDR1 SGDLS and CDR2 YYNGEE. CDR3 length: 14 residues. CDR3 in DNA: TGTGCCAGCAGCATGCGTTTGGTCGGCGGGGAGCTGTTTTTT. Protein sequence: CASSMRLVGGELFF.

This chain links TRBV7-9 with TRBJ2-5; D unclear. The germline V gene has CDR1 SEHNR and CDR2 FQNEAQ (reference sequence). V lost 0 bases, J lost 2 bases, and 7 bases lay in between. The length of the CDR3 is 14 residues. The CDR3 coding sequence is TGTGCCAGCAGCTTAGCGGGCTCACAAGAGACCCAGTACTTC. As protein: CASSLAGSQETQYF.

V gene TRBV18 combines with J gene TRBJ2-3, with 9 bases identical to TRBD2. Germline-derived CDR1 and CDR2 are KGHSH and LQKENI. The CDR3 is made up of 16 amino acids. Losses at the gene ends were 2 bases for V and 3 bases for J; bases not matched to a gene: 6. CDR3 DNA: TGTGCCAGCTCACCATTGCCTAGCGGGGTGACAGATACGCAGTATTTT. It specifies CASSPLPSGVTDTQYF.

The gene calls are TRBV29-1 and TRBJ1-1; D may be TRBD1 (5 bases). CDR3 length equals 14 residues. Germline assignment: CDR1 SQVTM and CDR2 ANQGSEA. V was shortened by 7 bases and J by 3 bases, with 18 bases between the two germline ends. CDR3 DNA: TGCAGCGCAAGCGCATGGGGGGTGGACACTGAAGCTTTCTTT. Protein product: CSASAWGVDTEAFF.

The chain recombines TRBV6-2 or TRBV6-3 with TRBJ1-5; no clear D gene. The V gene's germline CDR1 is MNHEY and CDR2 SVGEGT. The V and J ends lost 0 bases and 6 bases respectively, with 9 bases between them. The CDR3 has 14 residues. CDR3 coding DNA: TGTGCCAGCAGTTACTCGAGAGTCGTTCAGCCCCAGCATTTT. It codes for CASSYSRVVQPQHF.

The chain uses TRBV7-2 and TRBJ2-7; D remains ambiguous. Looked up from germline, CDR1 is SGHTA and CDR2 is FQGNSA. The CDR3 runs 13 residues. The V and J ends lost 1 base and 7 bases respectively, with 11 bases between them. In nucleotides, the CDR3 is TGTGCCAGCAGCTTAGAAGTTTTGAATGAGCAGTACTTC. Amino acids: CASSLEVLNEQYF.

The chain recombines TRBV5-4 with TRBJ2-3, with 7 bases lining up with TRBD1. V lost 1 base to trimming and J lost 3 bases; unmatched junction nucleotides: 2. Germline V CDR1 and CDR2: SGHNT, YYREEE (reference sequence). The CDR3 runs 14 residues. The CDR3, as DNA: TGTGCCAGCAGCTTGCAGGGGGTAACAGATACGCAGTATTTT. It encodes CASSLQGVTDTQYF. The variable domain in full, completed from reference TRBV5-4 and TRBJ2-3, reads ETGVTQSPTHLIKTRGQQVTLRCSSQSGHNTVSWYQQALGQGPQFIFQYYREEENGRGNFPPRFSGLQFPNYSSELNVNALELDDSALYLCASSLQGVTDTQYFGPGTRLTVL.

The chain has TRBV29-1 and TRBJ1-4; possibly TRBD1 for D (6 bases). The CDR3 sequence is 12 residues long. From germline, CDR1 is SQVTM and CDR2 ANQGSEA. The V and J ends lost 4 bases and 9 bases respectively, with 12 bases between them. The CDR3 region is CSVGDTGQKLFF. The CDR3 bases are TGCAGCGTTGGGGACACGGGTCAAAAACTGTTTTTT.

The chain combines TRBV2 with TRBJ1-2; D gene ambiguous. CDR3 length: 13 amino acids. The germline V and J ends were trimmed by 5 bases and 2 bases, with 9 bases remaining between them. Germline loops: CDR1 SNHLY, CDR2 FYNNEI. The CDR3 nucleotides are TGTGCCAGCAGTCGCCTGGTAAACTATGGCTACACCTTC. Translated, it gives CASSRLVNYGYTF.

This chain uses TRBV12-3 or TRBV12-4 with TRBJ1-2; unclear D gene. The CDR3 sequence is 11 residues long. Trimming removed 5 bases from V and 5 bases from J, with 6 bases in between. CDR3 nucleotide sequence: TGTGCCAGCAGTCGATTGTATGGCTACACCTTC. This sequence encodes CASSRLYGYTF.

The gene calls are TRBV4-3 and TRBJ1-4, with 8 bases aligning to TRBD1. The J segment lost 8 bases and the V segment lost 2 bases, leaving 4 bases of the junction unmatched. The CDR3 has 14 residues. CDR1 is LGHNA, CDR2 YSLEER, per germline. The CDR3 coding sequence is TGCGCCAGCAGCCAACAGGGGGCTGGAGAAAAACTGTTTTTT. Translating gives CASSQQGAGEKLFF.

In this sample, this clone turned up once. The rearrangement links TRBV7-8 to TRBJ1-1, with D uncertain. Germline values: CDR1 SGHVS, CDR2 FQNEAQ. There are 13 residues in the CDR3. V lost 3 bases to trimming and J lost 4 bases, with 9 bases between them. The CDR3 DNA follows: TGTGCCAGCAGCTTGGGTGCCTCCACTGAAGCTTTCTTT. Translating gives CASSLGASTEAFF.